Presented here are 21 T cell receptor beta chains from one specimen sequenced in a study of blood T cell repertoires in COVID-19. Sequencing used immunoSEQ multiplex PCR; TCRdb keeps in-frame clones, though not all of them. The sample includes about 220,000 clones, roughly 80% seen only once; the top ten take 2% to 3%. What was sequenced was peripheral blood. The receptors shown here come from a middle-aged woman with active or convalescent COVID-19.

The chain is built from TRBV5-8 and TRBJ2-3; D uncertain. Germline V lookup: CDR1 SGHTS, CDR2 YDEGEE. Trimming left V 1 base short and J 2 bases short, with 8 bases between. The CDR3 contains 14 residues. The CDR3 is CASSLNYFTDTQYF. CDR3 nucleotide sequence: TGTGCCAGCAGCTTGAACTACTTCACAGATACGCAGTATTTT.

The chain is built from TRBV11-2 and TRBJ1-4, with a weak D call TRBD1 (5 bases). V was trimmed by 1 base and J by 2 bases, leaving 14 bases between them. This CDR3 is 17 amino acids long. The germline CDR1 and CDR2 sequences are SGHAT and FQNNGV. CDR3 protein: CASSLARGVGTNEKLFF. The CDR3, as DNA: TGTGCCAGCAGCTTAGCTCGGGGGGTTGGGACTAATGAAAAACTGTTTTTT.

V gene TRBV6-5 combines with J gene TRBJ1-5; TRBD1 aligns across 9 bases. This CDR3 contains 16 residues. J lost 6 bases, V lost 2 bases, and 8 bases had no gene match. Germline CDR1 and CDR2: MNHEY and SVGAGI. CDR3 sequence reads: CASSYIRGQGGQPQHF. Here the CDR3 DNA reads TGTGCCAGCAGTTACATTAGGGGACAGGGAGGTCAGCCCCAGCATTTT.

About this clone: Other DNA variants within this sample encode the same CDR3. V and J are TRBV3-1 (or the pseudogene TRBV3-2) and TRBJ1-2; D is perhaps TRBD1 (6 bases). The CDR3 runs to 12 residues. V was pared by 4 bases and J by 8 bases, with 11 bases between. The germline gives CDR1 LGHDT, CDR2 YNNKEL (reference sequence). The CDR3 loop is CASSLRTVGYTF. The CDR3 DNA reads TGTGCCAGCAGCCTGCGGACAGTCGGCTACACCTTC.

CDR3 nucleotides: TGTGCCAGCAGCCCCCTGGGCCTTCTCAATCAGCCCCAGCATTTT. Translating gives CASSPLGLLNQPQHF. V usage is TRBV5-8 and J usage is TRBJ1-5; D is unresolved. The length of the CDR3 is 15 residues. CDR1 and CDR2 (germline): SGHTS, YDEGEE. Deletions cut 4 bases from V and 3 bases from J, with 14 bases between.

The J gene is TRBJ1-2, the V gene TRBV4-3; TRBD1 matches at 7 bases. The V gene end was trimmed by 0 bases and the J gene end by 7 bases; junction bases not matched to a gene: 2. The germline CDR1 and CDR2 sequences are LGHNA and YSLEER. The CDR3 contains 13 residues. The CDR3 DNA reads as TGCGCCAGCAGCCAAGAGACAGGGTTTGGCTACACCTTC. Its translation is CASSQETGFGYTF.

The chain has TRBV28 and TRBJ2-1; D may be TRBD2 (5 bases). V was pared by 7 bases and J by 4 bases, with 17 bases between. Germline CDR1 MDHEN, CDR2 SYDVKM. The length of the CDR3 is 15 residues. CDR3 DNA: TGTGCCAGCACCACACGGACTCTCCTATACAATGAGCAGTTCTTC. Its translation: CASTTRTLLYNEQFF.

The chain has TRBV15 and TRBJ2-3, with TRBD1 identical over 8 bases. CDR1 LNHNV and CDR2 YYDKDF come from the germline V gene (reference sequence). Trimming took 0 bases from V and 3 from J; bases not matched to a gene: 11. This CDR3 has 18 amino acids. CDR3 coding DNA: TGTGCCACCAGCAGAGAGGCGACAGGGGTCAGGCGTACAGATACGCAGTATTTT. Translating gives CATSREATGVRRTDTQYF.

This chain uses TRBV7-2 with TRBJ2-1, with D maybe TRBD1 (5 bases). V was shortened by 5 bases and J by 0 bases, with 8 bases between the two germline ends. The CDR3 extends over 14 amino acids. Germline V gene data show CDR1 as SGHTA and CDR2 as FQGNSA. Here the CDR3 reads CASSIGHSYNEQFF. The CDR3 DNA reads TGTGCCAGCAGCATAGGACACTCCTACAATGAGCAGTTCTTC.

This chain links TRBV19 with TRBJ1-2; D possibly corresponds to TRBD1 (5 bases). The CDR3 sequence is 14 residues long. V gave up 2 bases and J gave up 7 bases, with 14 bases separating them. From germline, CDR1 is LNHDA and CDR2 SQIVND (reference sequence). CDR3: CASSITQGSAGYTF. In nucleotides, the CDR3 is TGTGCCAGTAGTATAACCCAGGGTTCTGCTGGCTACACCTTC.

This chain connects TRBV30 to TRBJ1-1; the D is unclear. CDR3 length: 12 residues. V was pared by 4 bases and J by 1 base, with 7 bases between. CDR1 GTSNPN and CDR2 SVGIG come from the germline V gene (reference sequence). This CDR3 is CAWILWNTEAFF. The CDR3 coding sequence is TGTGCCTGGATCTTGTGGAACACTGAAGCTTTCTTT.

V gene TRBV24-1 combines with J gene TRBJ1-2; the match to TRBD1 covers 7 bases. Trimming at V came to 4 bases and at J to 8 bases, leaving 6 bases not matched to a gene. Germline CDR1 and CDR2: KGHDR and SFDVKD. There are 13 residues in the CDR3. As DNA, the CDR3 is TGTGCCACCAGTGACACGACAGGGACAGGCTACACCTTC. This codes for CATSDTTGTGYTF.

This sequence joins TRBV11-3 and TRBJ2-5; 7 bases are a match to TRBD2. This CDR3 is 15 amino acids long. Germline lookup yields CDR1 SGHNT and CDR2 YENEEA. V shed 5 bases and J 2 bases; nucleotides not matched to a gene: 8. CDR3: CASSTGTTDQETQYF. CDR3 DNA sequence: TGTGCCAGCAGCACCGGGACTACCGATCAAGAGACCCAGTACTTC.

This clone was seen a few times. The chain carries TRBV29-1 and TRBJ1-1; D remains unclear. The CDR3 length is 14 residues. The germline CDR1 and CDR2 sequences are SQVTM and ANQGSEA. Trimming stripped 6 bases from V and 1 base from J, with 15 bases between. The CDR3 is CSVGGSWPNTEAFF. Written as DNA, the CDR3 is TGCAGCGTAGGAGGTAGCTGGCCGAACACTGAAGCTTTCTTT.

The V and J genes are TRBV5-1 and TRBJ2-2; D perhaps matches TRBD2 (5 bases). Germline-derived CDR1 and CDR2 are SGHRS and YFSETQ. V lost 4 bases to trimming and J lost 7 bases, with 17 bases between them. This CDR3 has 15 residues. CDR3 nucleotide sequence: TGCGCCAGCAGCCCCGGAACTAGTCTTGGCGGGGAGCTGTTTTTT. It yields the protein CASSPGTSLGGELFF.

In this sample, this clone turned up a few times. This rearrangement joins TRBV7-9 to TRBJ1-1, with a weak D call TRBD1 (6 bases). Germline loops: CDR1 SEHNR, CDR2 FQNEAQ (reference sequence). The CDR3 has 12 residues. Trimming took off 3 bases at V and 8 bases at J, with 10 bases between the two ends. The CDR3 loop reads CASSFAQGEAFF. CDR3 bases: TGTGCCAGCAGCTTCGCTCAGGGGGAAGCTTTCTTT.

This clone has only one observation. The CDR3 sequence is CATSDFDRGRDIQYF. The DNA for the CDR3 is TGTGCCACCAGTGATTTCGACAGGGGTCGCGACATTCAGTACTTC. The V and J genes are TRBV24-1 and TRBJ2-4, with TRBD1 matching over 8 bases. Germline lookup yields CDR1 KGHDR and CDR2 SFDVKD. This CDR3 region has 15 residues. After removal of 1 base from V and 8 bases from J, the junction contained 6 bases not matched to a gene.

The CDR3 DNA follows: TGTGCCAGCAGCCAACACAACCAAGAGACCCAGTACTTC. Its protein product is CASSQHNQETQYF. This chain connects TRBV3-1 (or the pseudogene TRBV3-2) to TRBJ2-5; no definite D call. CDR1 is LGHDT, CDR2 YNNKEL, per germline (reference sequence). The V gene lost 2 bases and the J gene lost 0 bases, with 4 bases spanning the gap. CDR3 length: 13 amino acids.

The rearrangement links TRBV24-1 to TRBJ1-3, with unresolved D. CDR3 length: 13 residues. Germline V gives CDR1 KGHDR, CDR2 SFDVKD. The ends were cut back, 7 bases at V and 0 bases at J, with 6 bases in the middle. CDR3 in DNA: TGTGCCACCAGGGCATCCTCTGGAAACACCATATATTTT. Translated: CATRASSGNTIYF.

V usage is TRBV5-1 and J usage is TRBJ1-2, with a possible D match to TRBD1 (6 bases). Germline V CDR1 and CDR2: SGHRS, YFSETQ. V lost 1 base, J lost 3 bases, and 10 bases lay in between. The CDR3 consists of 14 residues. CDR3 coding DNA: TGCGCCAGCAGCTTGTTAGGGGGGGACTATGGCTACACCTTC. Its translation: CASSLLGGDYGYTF.

This clone was seen a single time. This sequence joins TRBV11-2 and TRBJ1-1; weak D call: TRBD1 (5 bases). Per germline, CDR1 SGHAT and CDR2 FQNNGV. The CDR3 loop spans 15 amino acids. Trimming took 3 bases from V and 1 from J, leaving 12 bases between them. The CDR3 sequence: CASSLVPTGNTEAFF. Here the CDR3 DNA reads TGTGCCAGCAGCTTGGTACCTACAGGGAACACTGAAGCTTTCTTT.